The clone carrying this T cell receptor (beta chain) was seen a few times. No antigen is known for it. MiXCR, run by TCRdb on the reads, gives a single entry per CDR3 protein. This sample has a few hundred thousand distinct CDR3 sequences, with 33% found just once. The record originates from a study of T cell repertoires in cytomegalovirus infection. The overall study: Through public TCR beta signatures, both CMV infection and matching HLA type were indicated. Study outcomes and limitations: The ex vivo response showed dominance by HLA-C-restricted CMV-specific TCR beta clonotypes.

The CDR3 totals 15 residues. The ends lost 6 bases at V and 1 base at J; junction bases unmatched: 8. Germline V lookup: CDR1 SQVTM, CDR2 ANQGSEA. The clonotype comes from a human donor in good health (CMV status not recorded). Some clones in this sample may be carry-over from other donors' samples. The sequences come from cultured PBMCs, collected from culture after CMV antigen stimulation. The chain couples TRBV29-1 to TRBJ1-4, with 7 bases fitting TRBD1. The CDR3 DNA reads as TGCAGCGTAAGACAGGGCGCGGGAACTAATGAAAAACTGTTTTTT. Translating it yields CSVRQGAGTNEKLFF.